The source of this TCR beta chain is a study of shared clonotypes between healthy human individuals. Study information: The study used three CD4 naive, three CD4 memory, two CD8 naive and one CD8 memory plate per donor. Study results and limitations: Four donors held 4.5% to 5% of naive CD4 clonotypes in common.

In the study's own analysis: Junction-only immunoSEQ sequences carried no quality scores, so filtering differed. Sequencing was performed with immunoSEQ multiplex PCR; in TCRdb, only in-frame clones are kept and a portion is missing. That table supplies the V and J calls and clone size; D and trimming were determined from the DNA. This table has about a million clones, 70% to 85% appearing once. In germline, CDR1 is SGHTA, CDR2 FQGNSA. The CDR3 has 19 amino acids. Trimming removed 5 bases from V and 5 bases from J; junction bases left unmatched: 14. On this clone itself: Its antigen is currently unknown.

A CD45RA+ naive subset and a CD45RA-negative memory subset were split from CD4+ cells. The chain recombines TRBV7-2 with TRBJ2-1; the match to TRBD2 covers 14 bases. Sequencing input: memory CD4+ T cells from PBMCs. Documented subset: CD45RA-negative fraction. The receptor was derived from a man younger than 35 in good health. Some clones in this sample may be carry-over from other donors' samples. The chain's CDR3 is CASSRIGTSGSPRDNEQFF. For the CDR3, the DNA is TGTGCCAGCAGCCGTATTGGGACTAGCGGGAGCCCCAGGGACAATGAGCAGTTCTTC.